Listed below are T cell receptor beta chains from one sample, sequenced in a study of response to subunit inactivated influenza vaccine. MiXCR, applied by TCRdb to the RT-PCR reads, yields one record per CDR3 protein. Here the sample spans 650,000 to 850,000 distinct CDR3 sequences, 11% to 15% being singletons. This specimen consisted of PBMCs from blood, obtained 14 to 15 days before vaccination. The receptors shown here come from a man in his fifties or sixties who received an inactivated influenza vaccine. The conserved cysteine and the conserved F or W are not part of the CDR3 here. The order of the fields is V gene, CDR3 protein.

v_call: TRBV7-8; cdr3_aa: ASSPPRERGSTDTQY
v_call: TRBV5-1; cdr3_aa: ASSLGVQETQY
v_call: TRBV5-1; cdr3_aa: ASSSGLDLISTDTQY
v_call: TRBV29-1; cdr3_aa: SALTGGPYEQY
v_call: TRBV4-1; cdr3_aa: ASSQDPNQPQH
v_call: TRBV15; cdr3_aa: ATNGGTGDDEQF
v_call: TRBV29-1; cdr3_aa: SVARGTVRTEAF
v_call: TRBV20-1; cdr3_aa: SARDGKGPSGYT
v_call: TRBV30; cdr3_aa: AWDRLMNTEAF
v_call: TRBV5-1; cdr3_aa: ASSQLSSGMGTEAF
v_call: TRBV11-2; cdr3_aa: ASSLGSSGSRTDTQY
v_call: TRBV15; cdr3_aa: ATSGGVRGTVQPQH
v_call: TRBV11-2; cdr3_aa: ASSLVAAVSYNEQF
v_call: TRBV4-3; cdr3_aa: ASSQDPLLGGELF
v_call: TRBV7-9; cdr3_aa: ASSAWTGRPYEQY
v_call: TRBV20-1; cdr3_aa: SARDTPEQY
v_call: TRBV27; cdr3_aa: ASTDNAGTMGF
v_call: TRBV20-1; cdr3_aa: SARPRPGLAGGGTQY
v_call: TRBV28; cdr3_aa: ASSFPSRGSGDTQY
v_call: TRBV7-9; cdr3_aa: ASSFNAGNTIY
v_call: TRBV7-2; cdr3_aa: ASGLGTGAKKEEKLF
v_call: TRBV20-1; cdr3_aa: SARDGGRAETQY
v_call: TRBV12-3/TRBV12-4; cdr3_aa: ASSRNTYNSPLH
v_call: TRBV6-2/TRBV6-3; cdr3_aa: ASSYSGTKY
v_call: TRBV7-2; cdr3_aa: ASSLVGGLGVNEQF
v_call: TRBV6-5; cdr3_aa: ASSYFLASCDSYEQY
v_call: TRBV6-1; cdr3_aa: ASSEALGRALYNEQF
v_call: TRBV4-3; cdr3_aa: ASSQAFSGGIVTGELF
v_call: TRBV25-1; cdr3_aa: ASTGEKETQY
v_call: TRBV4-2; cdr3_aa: ASSQDPGTGGWYGTDTQY
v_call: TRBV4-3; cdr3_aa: ASSRTPGQGLEKLF
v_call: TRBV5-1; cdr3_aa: ASSPGTGMNEQF
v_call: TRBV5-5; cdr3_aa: ASSPNPSGQETQY
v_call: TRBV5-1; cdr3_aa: ASSPWDREDFEQY
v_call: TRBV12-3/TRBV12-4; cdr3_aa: ASSPGTARLVDIQY
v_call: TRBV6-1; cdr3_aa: ASSPRTGVSNQPQH
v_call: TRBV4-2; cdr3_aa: ASSAGGAQETQY
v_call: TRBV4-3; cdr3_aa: ASSQTGAAQRGYT
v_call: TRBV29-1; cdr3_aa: SVERPAYGYT